This T cell receptor (beta chain) is from a study of blood T cells in healthy people across ages (dated by TCRdb to the mid-2010s). Study-level background: In model experiments, roughly one uniquely barcoded TCR beta cDNA molecule per two T cells was captured by template switching. Two additional independent replicas of 1 million unique cDNA reads from the same blood draw were analyzed for two donors (one aged 18 to 29 and one aged 80 or older). Age-related changes in TCR beta repertoire diversity were measured in the study by deep sequencing normalized with unique cDNA molecular identifiers. Four age groups were formed from the donors: young (average approximately 17 years), middle-aged (approximately 40), aged (about 62) and long-lived (roughly 88). Here is what the overall study found, with its caveats: A strong correlation was found between observed TCR beta diversity and the percentage of naive T cells measured by flow cytometry. Estimates of total diversity based on one million sequenced T cells were considered lower bounds and underestimates. Observed TCR beta diversity per million T cells fell roughly linearly with age, and a significant reduction was already apparent by age roughly 40. Because the CMV infection status of the donors was unknown, age-related changes in expanded clonotypes may potentially have been confounded. Compared with the aged group, the long-lived group had more naive CD4+ T cells, fewer expanded clones and increased TCR diversity, suggesting age selection. Because profiling used bulk unsorted PBMCs, naive and antigen-experienced compartments could not be compared conclusively.

Between the V and J ends, shortened by 6 bases and 6 bases respectively, the junction contains 20 bases. The CDR3 holds 15 amino acids from the cysteine to the phenylalanine. The kept DNA is CDR3 alone, 45 bases in frame from the first base. For this clonotype: The target of this receptor is not known. Base quality data are lacking; no much larger clone is found one base away.

The roughly 39 donors, aged about 6 to 95 years, were systemically healthy Caucasian individuals from Russia. Each donor gave about 9.7 milliliters of peripheral blood, drawn into EDTA-treated Vacutainer tubes. Ficoll-Paque density-gradient centrifugation was used to isolate PBMCs, with at least 7 million per sample. Total RNA, at least 5 micrograms per sample, was extracted from PBMCs with Trizol reagent. Naive CD45RAhigh/CD27high T cell percentages were measured by flow cytometry on a PBMC aliquot from every donor. The library was produced with 5' RACE. Instrument used: Illumina HiSeq 2500. The second PCR ran for about 7 to 11 cycles and used a J-beta primer mix along with a sample-barcoded 5' primer. A unique molecular identifier was introduced onto each TCR beta cDNA molecule by a template-switch 5' adaptor carrying 12 random nucleotides. Each sample yielded at least 2.5 million CDR3-containing paired-end reads. The Mint cDNA synthesis kit, primed by a TRBC-specific oligonucleotide, was used to synthesize first-strand cDNA from all RNA. After uracil-DNA glycosylase treatment, a first 18-cycle PCR used universal primers M1SS and BC2_uni_R on all cDNA. The original pipeline was this. For normalization, 1 million high-quality reads, each with a distinct molecular identifier, were randomly selected from each sample. Instead of being binned into consensus sequences, reads with shared molecular identifiers were discarded. CDR3 identification, clonotype clustering and error correction used MiTCR with a Q25 quality threshold and the strictest error-elimination algorithm. A nonparametric unseen species model using Euler transformation provided a lower-bound estimate of total TCR beta diversity. TCRdb cleaned the public reads at Q25 with fastp, built clones with MiXCR and kept in-frame beta chains. Merged by CDR3 protein, the rows form single entries marked with the most common genes and DNA. The V and J calls come from TCRdb's annotation, not from the publication. The sample table lists 800,000 to 950,000 distinct CDR3 sequences, under 35% of them with a count of one. More than 8.5% of the sample comes from the top ten.

These records were also assigned to another study, of T cells of mothers and their children. The second study, in turn, reports: The donors were nine systemically healthy Caucasian individuals, made up of three mothers and their six children. cDNA synthesis consumed the entire amount of extracted RNA, loaded at 1.5 ug RNA in each 15 ul reaction. In the second PCR, the M1S primer introduced both the sample barcodes and 2-4 random nucleotides. Over 9.5 million TCR beta CDR3 reads came from each mother, compared with roughly 2.8 million reads from each child. Thymic selection similarly shapes TCR recombination output in related and unrelated pairs, with minor effect from inherited differences. Related mother-child pairs always showed normalized repertoire overlap that was slightly higher than in unrelated mother-child pairs, though the difference was never significant. No persistent microchimeric T cell clones were detected, at a sensitivity of about 100 clones per million clonotypes. To look for features that set related mother-child pairs apart from unrelated individuals, the researchers ran deep NGS to compare the TCR beta repertoires of mothers and children. On average, the children were roughly 11 +/- 4 years old, while the mothers were approximately 41 +/- 4 years old. After adapters were ligated using NEBNext reagents, the libraries underwent 100+100 nt paired-end sequencing on an Illumina HiSeq 2000. To prevent cross-contamination, the mother and child libraries were prepared one month apart and sequenced in separate runs. Between roughly 500,000 and 2,100,000 distinct TCR beta clonotypes were identified per donor. Naive TCR beta clonotypes were estimated from low-frequency clonotypes matched to each donor's FACS-determined naive share, without sorting.

The V and J segments used are TRBV12-3 or TRBV12-4 and TRBJ1-2; TRBD1 is a possible D gene, resting on 6 matching bases. The clonotype comes from a woman aged 35 to 49 in good health. The specimen sequenced was blood. The sequence in DNA is TGTGCCAGCAGCGGGGGGGGCAAACTAGAGGATGGCTACACCTTC. It specifies CASSGGGKLEDGYTF.